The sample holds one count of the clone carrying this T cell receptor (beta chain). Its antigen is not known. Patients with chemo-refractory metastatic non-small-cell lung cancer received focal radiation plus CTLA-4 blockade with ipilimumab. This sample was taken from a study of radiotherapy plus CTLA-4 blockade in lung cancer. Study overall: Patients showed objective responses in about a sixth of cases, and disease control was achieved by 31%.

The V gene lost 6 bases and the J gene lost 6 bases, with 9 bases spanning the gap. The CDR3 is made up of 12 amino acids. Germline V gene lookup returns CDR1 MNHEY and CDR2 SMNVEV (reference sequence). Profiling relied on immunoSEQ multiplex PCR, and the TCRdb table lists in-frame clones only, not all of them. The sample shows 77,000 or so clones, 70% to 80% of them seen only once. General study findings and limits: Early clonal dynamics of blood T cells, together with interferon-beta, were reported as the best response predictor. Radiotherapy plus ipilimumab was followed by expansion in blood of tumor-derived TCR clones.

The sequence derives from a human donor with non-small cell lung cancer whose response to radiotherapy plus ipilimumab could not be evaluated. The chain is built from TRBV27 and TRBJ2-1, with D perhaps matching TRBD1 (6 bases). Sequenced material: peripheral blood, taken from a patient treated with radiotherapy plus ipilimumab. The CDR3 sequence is CASRLQGNEQFF. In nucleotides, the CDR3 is TGTGCCAGCAGGCTACAGGGCAATGAGCAGTTCTTC.